The next 4 T cell receptor beta chains were all read from a single sample in a study of T-cell reconstitution after alpha-beta-depleted transplantation in children. The TCRbeta library incorporated unique molecular identifiers. TCRdb analysed the PCR reads with MiXCR anew, one entry per CDR3 protein. The sample carries under 350,000 distinct CDR3 sequences, 9.9% recorded once. This sample comprised PBMCs from the stem cell graft donor, obtained from the stem cell graft. Receptors originate from a human donor who donated a stem cell graft to a child with SCID.

The chain couples TRBV5-5 to TRBJ1-5, with TRBD1 matching 7 bases. The CDR3 is made up of 17 amino acids. The V segment lost 1 base and the J segment 2 bases; nucleotides outside the gene matches: 9. CDR1 is SGHKS and CDR2 is YYEKEE in the germline V gene (reference sequence). In nucleotides, the CDR3 is TGTGCCAGCAGCTTGTTGGGTATAGGGGGCGGCAATCAGCCCCAGCATTTT. It is translated as CASSLLGIGGGNQPQHF.

This clonotype has a handful of counts. The chain employs TRBV10-3 and TRBJ1-5; no definite D call. V shed 3 bases and J shed 3 bases, with 15 bases lying between them. The CDR3 length is 16 residues. Germline loops: CDR1 ENHRY, CDR2 SYGVKD. The CDR3 loop is CAISDGRVEDNQPQHF. CDR3 in DNA: TGTGCCATCAGTGATGGGCGGGTAGAGGACAATCAGCCCCAGCATTTT.

The chain is built from TRBV15 and TRBJ1-6; D is perhaps TRBD1 (5 bases). CDR1 is LNHNV, CDR2 YYDKDF, per germline (reference sequence). The CDR3 runs to 15 residues. V shed 0 bases and J shed 8 bases, with 11 bases lying between them. CDR3 sequence: CATSRELTVDSPLHF. Written as DNA, the CDR3 is TGTGCCACCAGCAGAGAGTTGACAGTTGATTCACCCCTCCACTTT.

This clonotype has only a few counts. The rearrangement joins TRBV14 to TRBJ2-3; D is perhaps TRBD1 (5 bases). Germline CDR1 and CDR2: SGHDN and FVKESK. The V gene lost 3 bases and the J gene lost 1 base, with 8 bases spanning the gap. This CDR3 has 14 amino acids. This CDR3 is CASSQLGGTDTQYF. Written as DNA, the CDR3 is TGTGCCAGCAGCCAGTTAGGGGGCACAGATACGCAGTATTTT.